These 31 T cell receptor beta chains came from one sample sequenced in a study of blood T cell repertoires in COVID-19. TCRdb's copy holds only in-frame clones and misses some; the assay was immunoSEQ multiplex PCR. In the table there are some 280,000 clones, over 80% of which are singletons. What was sequenced was peripheral blood. All receptors derive from a woman in her fifties or sixties with active or convalescent COVID-19.

The chain links TRBV7-2 to TRBJ1-1, with 9 bases identical to TRBD1. The J segment lost 5 bases and the V segment lost 5 bases, leaving 6 bases of the junction unmatched. Germline assignment: CDR1 SGHTA and CDR2 FQGNSA. This CDR3 has 14 residues. Written as DNA, the CDR3 is TGTGCCAGCAGCCCCGACAGGGGGGAGACTGAAGCTTTCTTT. Residues: CASSPDRGETEAFF.

This clone is a singleton in its sample. This sequence joins TRBV19 and TRBJ2-3, with TRBD2 as a possible D gene (6 bases). Germline V CDR1 and CDR2: LNHDA, SQIVND (reference sequence). V was cut by 5 bases and J by 2 bases, with 17 bases left in between. The CDR3 totals 16 residues. The CDR3 sequence is CASSPLGSGNTDTQYF. DNA of the CDR3: TGTGCCAGTAGTCCTCTGGGTAGCGGTAACACAGATACGCAGTATTTT.

The chain has TRBV5-5 and TRBJ1-1, with 11 bases aligning to TRBD1. The ends lost 3 bases at V and 4 bases at J; junction bases unmatched: 2. The germline CDR1 and CDR2 sequences are SGHKS and YYEKEE (reference sequence). This CDR3 has 14 residues. The CDR3 coding sequence is TGTGCCAGCAGCTGGGGACAGGGGGGCACTGAAGCTTTCTTT. This sequence encodes CASSWGQGGTEAFF.

Details on this clone: The junction shows a germline mismatch at one end, possibly a read error. The V and J genes are TRBV4-2 and TRBJ2-7; 9 bases map to TRBD1. Germline CDR1 reads LGHNA; CDR2 reads YNFKEQ. The CDR3 extends over 16 amino acids. The CDR3 nucleotides read TGTGCCAGCAGCCAAGCCCTTACAGGGGGCTCCCACGAGCAGTACTTC. Translated, it gives CASSQALTGGSHEQYF.

V is TRBV10-3 and J is TRBJ1-1; D ambiguous. With 8 bases removed from V and 0 bases from J, the gap between germline ends came to 10 bases. Germline assignment: CDR1 ENHRY and CDR2 SYGVKD. This CDR3 is built from 13 residues. CDR3 loop: CAIREDLNTEAFF. CDR3 sequence (DNA): TGTGCCATCCGGGAAGATTTGAACACTGAAGCTTTCTTT.

The sample holds one count of this clone. This rearrangement joins TRBV7-3 to TRBJ2-4; the D gene is possibly TRBD1 (5 bases). CDR3 size: 13 residues. V dropped 4 bases and J dropped 9 bases, with 13 bases sitting between them. The germline V gene has CDR1 SGHTA and CDR2 FQGTGA. This CDR3 is CASSSRPDTIQYF. CDR3 DNA: TGTGCCAGCAGCTCACGACCGGACACCATTCAGTACTTC.

V gene TRBV2 combines with J gene TRBJ1-1, with no clear D. The V end was cut by 3 bases, the J end by 3 bases, with 8 bases between. Germline values: CDR1 SNHLY, CDR2 FYNNEI. There are 13 residues in the CDR3. DNA for the CDR3: TGTGCCAGCAGTGACAATGAGTACACTGAAGCTTTCTTT. Translation: CASSDNEYTEAFF.

Concerning this clone: One junction end disagrees with the germline gene, perhaps due to a read error. The chain employs TRBV9 and TRBJ2-3; D might be TRBD2 (6 bases). CDR1 and CDR2 from the germline V gene are SGDLS and YYNGEE. The CDR3 runs 14 residues. The CDR3 DNA follows: TGTGCCAGCAGCGTCATGGGGTCCGGGACTCCGAAGAATTTT. It is translated as CASSVMGSGTPKNF.

This clone was counted between two and nine times. The chain has TRBV18 and TRBJ2-7; 8 bases align to TRBD1. The CDR3 sequence is 15 residues long. The V segment lost 5 bases and the J segment 3 bases; nucleotides outside the gene matches: 9. CDR1 and CDR2 (germline): KGHSH, LQKENI. As DNA, the CDR3 is TGTGCCAGCTCAGGGAACTTACAGGGGGACTACGAGCAGTACTTC. As protein: CASSGNLQGDYEQYF.

The rearrangement uses TRBV12-3 or TRBV12-4 and TRBJ2-1; 9 bases map to TRBD2. The V segment lost 6 bases and the J segment 5 bases; nucleotides outside the gene matches: 2. The CDR3 loop spans 13 amino acids. In DNA, the CDR3 is TGTGCCAGCAGATCTAGCGGGGACAATGAGCAGTTCTTC. Translated: CASRSSGDNEQFF.

The chain combines TRBV10-3 with TRBJ2-7, with a possible D match to TRBD1 (6 bases). Trimming took off 5 bases at V and 7 bases at J, with 15 bases between the two ends. The germline CDR1 and CDR2 sequences are ENHRY and SYGVKD. The CDR3 covers 13 residues. The CDR3: CAISSTGLNEQYF. Here the CDR3 DNA reads TGTGCCATCAGTTCGACAGGACTGAATGAGCAGTACTTC.

This clone occurred once. The chain links TRBV5-1 to TRBJ2-2, with a possible D match to TRBD1 (5 bases). The germline V and J ends were trimmed by 0 bases and 1 base, with 7 bases remaining between them. In germline, CDR1 is SGHRS, CDR2 YFSETQ. This CDR3 spans 15 amino acids. CDR3 bases: TGCGCCAGCAGCTTGGACAGGCAGAACACCGGGGAGCTGTTTTTT. Translated, it gives CASSLDRQNTGELFF.

The chain is built from TRBV18 and TRBJ1-2; the D gene is possibly TRBD1 (5 bases). Germline loops: CDR1 KGHSH, CDR2 LQKENI. This CDR3 is built from 15 residues. Trimming took 3 bases from V and 2 from J, leaving 13 bases between them. CDR3 nucleotides: TGTGCCAGCTCACCGCAGGGTGTCGGAAACTATGGCTACACCTTC. This sequence encodes CASSPQGVGNYGYTF.

The chain carries TRBV9 and TRBJ2-3; TRBD1 might be the D (6 bases). The germline V gene encodes CDR1 SGDLS and CDR2 YYNGEE. V lost 3 bases and J 4 bases, leaving 18 bases between the germline ends. The CDR3 spans 16 residues. This CDR3 is CASSANSGATADTQYF. CDR3 in DNA: TGTGCCAGCAGCGCAAACTCAGGGGCCACGGCAGATACGCAGTATTTT.

The chain combines TRBV19 with TRBJ2-3; TRBD1 matches 7 bases. The CDR3 length is 16 residues. The germline V gene has CDR1 LNHDA and CDR2 SQIVND (reference sequence). V shed 3 bases, J shed 2 bases, and the junction held 8 bases outside the gene matches. The CDR3 nucleotides read TGTGCCAGTAGTATTCCGCGACAGGGACCCACAGATACGCAGTATTTT. This gives the protein CASSIPRQGPTDTQYF.

This clone is a singleton in its sample. The chain carries TRBV28 and TRBJ2-1; 7 bases are a match to TRBD1. V was clipped by 2 bases and J by 2 bases; unmatched bases: 0. CDR3 size: 14 residues. CDR1 and CDR2 from the germline V gene are MDHEN and SYDVKM. CDR3 in amino acids: CASSLQGAYNEQFF. The CDR3 DNA reads TGTGCCAGCAGTTTACAGGGGGCCTACAATGAGCAGTTCTTC. Together with reference TRBV28 and TRBJ2-1, the CDR3 gives the full variable domain: DVKVTQSSRYLVKRTGEKVFLECVQDMDHENMFWYRQDPGLGLRLIYFSYDVKMKEKGDIPEGYSVSREKKERFSLILESASTNQTSMYLCASSLQGAYNEQFFGPGTRLTVL.

The rearrangement links TRBV27 to TRBJ2-1; 8 nucleotides align to TRBD1. The CDR3 loop spans 13 amino acids. Per germline, CDR1 MNHEY and CDR2 SMNVEV (reference sequence). The V gene end was trimmed by 6 bases and the J gene end by 4 bases; junction bases not matched to a gene: 2. The CDR3 sequence: CASRRDRYNEQFF. The CDR3, as DNA: TGTGCCAGCAGGCGGGACAGGTACAATGAGCAGTTCTTC.

The chain carries TRBV7-8 and TRBJ1-5; TRBD1 matches 7 bases. CDR1 is SGHVS, CDR2 FQNEAQ, per germline. After removal of 6 bases from V and 3 bases from J, the junction contained 8 bases not matched to a gene. The CDR3 is 15 residues long. CDR3 nucleotides: TGTGCCAGCAGTTCCGACAGGGCCAACAATCAGCCCCAGCATTTT. Translation gives CASSSDRANNQPQHF. The variable domain in full, with the rest retrieved from reference TRBV7-8 and TRBJ1-5, is GAGVSQSPRYKVAKRGQDVALRCDPISGHVSLFWYQQALGQGPEFLTYFQNEAQLDKSGLPSDRFFAERPEGSVSTLKIQRTQQEDSAVYLCASSSDRANNQPQHFGDGTRLSIL.

In DNA form, the CDR3 reads TGTGCCAGCAGCGTCTCGGACAGGGCTAATTCACCCCTCCACTTT. Translation: CASSVSDRANSPLHF. This chain links TRBV9 with TRBJ1-6; 8 bases map to TRBD1. The CDR3 contains 15 residues. Trimming cost V 2 bases and J 6 bases; bases outside gene matches: 4. Per the germline V gene, CDR1 is SGDLS and CDR2 is YYNGEE.

This chain joins TRBV4-1 and TRBJ2-3; D uncertain. The CDR3 is 17 residues long. V was pared by 0 bases and J by 0 bases, with 13 bases between. The germline V gene has CDR1 MGHRA and CDR2 YSYEKL. CDR3 nucleotides: TGCGCCAGCAGCCAAGATTACGCGGTCTCTAGCACAGATACGCAGTATTTT. Amino acid sequence: CASSQDYAVSSTDTQYF.

The V call is TRBV12-1, the J call TRBJ1-2; TRBD1 reflects the table's D call only, with no check against the DNA. TRBV12-1 counts as a pseudogene. This CDR3 has 11 amino acids. The CDR3 loop reads CASPVIYGYTF. The CDR3 coding sequence is TGTGCCAGCCCAGTTATCTATGGCTACACCTTC.

The chain couples TRBV7-2 to TRBJ2-1; the D gene is possibly TRBD2 (5 bases). CDR1 SGHTA and CDR2 FQGNSA come from the germline V gene. V was pared by 5 bases and J by 5 bases, with 10 bases between. CDR3 length: 13 amino acids. The CDR3 protein is CASSLGIHNEQFF. CDR3 DNA: TGTGCCAGCAGCCTCGGGATTCACAATGAGCAGTTCTTC. Filled out from reference TRBV7-2 and TRBJ2-1, the complete variable domain reads GAGVSQSPSNKVTEKGKDVELRCDPISGHTALYWYRQSLGQGLEFLIYFQGNSAPDKSGLPSDRFSAERTGGSVSTLTIQRTQQEDSAVYLCASSLGIHNEQFFGPGTRLTVL.

J is TRBJ2-7 and V is TRBV5-5; perhaps TRBD1 as D (6 bases). CDR1 is SGHKS, CDR2 YYEKEE, per germline (reference sequence). This CDR3 spans 19 amino acids. V lost 4 bases, J lost 3 bases, and 29 bases lay in between. This CDR3 reads CASSILPGHNNPSVYEQYF. In DNA form, the CDR3 reads TGTGCCAGCAGCATCTTACCGGGACACAACAACCCTTCGGTCTACGAGCAGTACTTC.

The genes are TRBV7-3 and TRBJ2-2; D gene ambiguous. The CDR3 has 14 residues. From germline, CDR1 is SGHTA and CDR2 FQGTGA. Between the trimmed V and J ends, which lost 1 base and 7 bases, there was a span of 10 bases. Written as DNA, the CDR3 is TGTGCCAGCAGCTTAAGTGGAAGGAGCGGGGAGCTGTTTTTT. It translates to CASSLSGRSGELFF.

The genes are TRBV27 and TRBJ2-7, with a weak D call TRBD1 (6 bases). Between the trimmed V and J ends, which lost 3 bases and 2 bases, there was a span of 14 bases. CDR1 MNHEY and CDR2 SMNVEV come from the germline V gene (reference sequence). CDR3 length: 15 residues. CDR3 sequence (DNA): TGTGCCAGCAGTTTCCACAGGGTAGGCACCTACGAGCAGTACTTC. Protein product: CASSFHRVGTYEQYF.

The gene calls are TRBV6-1 and TRBJ1-4; TRBD1 might be the D (5 bases). The CDR3 is 16 residues long. V gave up 2 bases and J gave up 0 bases, with 10 bases separating them. In germline, CDR1 is MNHNS, CDR2 SASEGT. Written as DNA, the CDR3 is TGTGCCAGCAGTGAAAGGGGTTTTACAACTAATGAAAAACTGTTTTTT. This gives the protein CASSERGFTTNEKLFF.

Comment on this clone: In the same sample, other DNA sequences code for this CDR3. The chain uses TRBV5-1 and TRBJ1-4; 7 bases align to TRBD1. After removal of 5 bases from V and 2 bases from J, the junction contained 3 bases not matched to a gene. The CDR3 is 14 amino acids. CDR1 is SGHRS and CDR2 is YFSETQ in the germline V gene. The CDR3 loop is CASSRGQTNEKLFF. CDR3 nucleotide sequence: TGCGCCAGCAGTAGGGGACAGACTAATGAAAAACTGTTTTTT.

In its sample, this clone was seen a few times. The rearrangement uses TRBV19 and TRBJ1-1, with D unclear. Germline V gives CDR1 LNHDA, CDR2 SQIVND (reference sequence). The V end lost 7 bases, the J end lost 1 base, and 13 bases lay between the germline ends. The CDR3 has 14 amino acids. This CDR3 is CASTYTAGNTEAFF. The CDR3 DNA reads TGTGCCAGTACTTACACGGCGGGGAACACTGAAGCTTTCTTT.

This clone appeared once. The chain combines TRBV12-3 or TRBV12-4 with TRBJ1-1, with unresolved D. V was shortened by 6 bases and J by 5 bases, with 10 bases between the two germline ends. The CDR3 consists of 12 residues. CDR3 amino acids: CASSLRRTEAFF. CDR3 sequence (DNA): TGTGCCAGCAGCTTACGGCGGACTGAAGCTTTCTTT.

The chain uses TRBV7-9 and TRBJ1-2, with D hard to call. The germline V gene has CDR1 SEHNR and CDR2 FQNEAQ (reference sequence). The V end lost 3 bases, the J end lost 7 bases, and 9 bases lay between the germline ends. CDR3 size: 12 residues. The CDR3 loop is CASSLAPTGYTF. CDR3 sequence (DNA): TGTGCCAGCAGCTTGGCACCCACTGGCTACACCTTC.

The genes are TRBV10-3 and TRBJ2-1; the D gene is possibly TRBD2 (6 bases). With 3 bases removed from V and 10 bases from J, the gap between germline ends came to 22 bases. CDR1 and CDR2 from the germline V gene are ENHRY and SYGVKD. The CDR3 consists of 16 residues. The CDR3 bases are TGTGCCATCAGTGACTACGGGAGTACCTCCTTCGTGGAGCAGTTCTTC. It codes for CAISDYGSTSFVEQFF.